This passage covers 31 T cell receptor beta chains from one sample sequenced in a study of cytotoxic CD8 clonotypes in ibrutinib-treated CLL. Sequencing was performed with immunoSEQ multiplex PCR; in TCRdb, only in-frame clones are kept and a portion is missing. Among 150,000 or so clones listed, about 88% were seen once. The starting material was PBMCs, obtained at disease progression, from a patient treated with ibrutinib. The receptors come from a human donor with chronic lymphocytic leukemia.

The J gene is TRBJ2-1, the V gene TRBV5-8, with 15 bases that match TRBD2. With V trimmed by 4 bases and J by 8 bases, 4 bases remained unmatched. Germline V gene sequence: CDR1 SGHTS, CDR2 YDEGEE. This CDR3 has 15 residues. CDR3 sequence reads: CASSVGLAGGDEQFF. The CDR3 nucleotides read TGTGCCAGCAGCGTGGGACTAGCGGGAGGTGATGAGCAGTTCTTC.

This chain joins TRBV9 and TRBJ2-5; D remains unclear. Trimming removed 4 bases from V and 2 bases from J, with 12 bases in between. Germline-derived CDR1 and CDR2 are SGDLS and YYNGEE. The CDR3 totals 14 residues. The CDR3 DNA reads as TGTGCCAGCAGCCCCCGATTGGGGCAAGAGACCCAGTACTTC. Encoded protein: CASSPRLGQETQYF.

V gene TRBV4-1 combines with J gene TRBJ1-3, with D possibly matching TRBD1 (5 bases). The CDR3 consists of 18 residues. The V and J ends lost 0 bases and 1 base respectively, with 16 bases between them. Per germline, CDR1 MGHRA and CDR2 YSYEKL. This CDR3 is CASSQDGSLQGSGNTIYF. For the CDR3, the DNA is TGCGCCAGCAGCCAAGATGGATCTCTCCAGGGATCTGGAAACACCATATATTTT.

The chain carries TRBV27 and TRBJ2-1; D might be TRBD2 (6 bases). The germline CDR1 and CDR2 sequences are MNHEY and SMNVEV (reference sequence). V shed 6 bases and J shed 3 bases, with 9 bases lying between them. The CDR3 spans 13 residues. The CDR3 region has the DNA TGTGCCAGCAGCCGGCGGGGCTACAATGAGCAGTTCTTC. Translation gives CASSRRGYNEQFF.

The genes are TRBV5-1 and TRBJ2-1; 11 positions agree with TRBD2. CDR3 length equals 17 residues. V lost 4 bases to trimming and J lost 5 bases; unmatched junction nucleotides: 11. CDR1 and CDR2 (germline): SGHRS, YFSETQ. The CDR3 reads CASSPPQVAGGHNEQFF. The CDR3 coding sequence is TGCGCCAGCAGCCCCCCACAGGTAGCGGGAGGGCACAATGAGCAGTTCTTC.

CDR3 residues: CASSSASGSYNEQFF. In nucleotides, the CDR3 is TGTGCCAGCAGCTCTGCTAGCGGTTCCTACAATGAGCAGTTCTTC. The rearrangement links TRBV5-5 to TRBJ2-1; 7 positions agree with TRBD2. CDR3 length equals 15 residues. The junction had 4 bases not matched to a gene; V was cut back by 3 bases and J by 1 base. Germline CDR1 SGHKS, CDR2 YYEKEE (reference sequence).

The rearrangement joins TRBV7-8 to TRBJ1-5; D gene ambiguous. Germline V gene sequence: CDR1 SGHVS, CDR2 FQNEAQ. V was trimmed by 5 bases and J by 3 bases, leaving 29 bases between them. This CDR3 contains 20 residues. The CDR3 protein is CASSTHRRGTHHSYNQPQHF. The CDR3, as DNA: TGTGCCAGCAGCACCCACCGACGTGGTACCCACCACTCCTACAATCAGCCCCAGCATTTT.

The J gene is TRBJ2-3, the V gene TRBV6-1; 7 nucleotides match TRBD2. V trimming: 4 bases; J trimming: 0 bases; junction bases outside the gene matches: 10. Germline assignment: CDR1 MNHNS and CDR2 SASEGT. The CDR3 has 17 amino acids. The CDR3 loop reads CASSGVSGGGSTDTQYF. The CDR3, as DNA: TGTGCCAGCAGTGGGGTTTCTGGGGGGGGAAGCACAGATACGCAGTATTTT.

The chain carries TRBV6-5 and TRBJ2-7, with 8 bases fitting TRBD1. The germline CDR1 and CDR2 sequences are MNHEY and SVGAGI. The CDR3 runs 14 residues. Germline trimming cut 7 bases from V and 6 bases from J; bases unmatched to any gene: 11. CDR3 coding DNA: TGTGCCAGCAAGGTGACAGGGGTAAATGGCGAGCAGTACTTC. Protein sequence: CASKVTGVNGEQYF.

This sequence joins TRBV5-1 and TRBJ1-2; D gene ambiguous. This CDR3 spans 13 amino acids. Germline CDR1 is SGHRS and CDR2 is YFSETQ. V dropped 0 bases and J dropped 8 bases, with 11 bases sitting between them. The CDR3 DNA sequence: TGCGCCAGCAGCTTGGACATAATGGGCGGCTACACCTTC. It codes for CASSLDIMGGYTF.

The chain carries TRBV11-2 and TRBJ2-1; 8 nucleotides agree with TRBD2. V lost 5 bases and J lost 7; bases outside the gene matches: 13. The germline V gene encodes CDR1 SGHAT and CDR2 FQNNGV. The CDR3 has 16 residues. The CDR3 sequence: CASSARLANGGNEQFF. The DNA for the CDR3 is TGTGCCAGCAGCGCTAGACTAGCGAATGGTGGGAATGAGCAGTTCTTC.

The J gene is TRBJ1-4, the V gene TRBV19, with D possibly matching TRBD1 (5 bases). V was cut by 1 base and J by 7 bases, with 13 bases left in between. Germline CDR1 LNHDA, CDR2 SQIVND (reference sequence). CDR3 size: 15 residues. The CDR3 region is CASSIALLGREKLFF. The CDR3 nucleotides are TGTGCCAGTAGTATAGCTCTCCTGGGGCGTGAAAAACTGTTTTTT.

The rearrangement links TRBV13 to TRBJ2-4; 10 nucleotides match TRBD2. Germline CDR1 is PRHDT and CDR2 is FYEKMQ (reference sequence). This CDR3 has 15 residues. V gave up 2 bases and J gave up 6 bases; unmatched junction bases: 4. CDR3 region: CASSLRAGGGNIQYF. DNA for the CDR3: TGTGCCAGCAGCTTAAGAGCGGGAGGGGGAAACATTCAGTACTTC. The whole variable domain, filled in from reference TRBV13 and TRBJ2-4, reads AAGVIQSPRHLIKEKRETATLKCYPIPRHDTVYWYQQGPGQDPQFLISFYEKMQSDKGSIPDRFSAQQFSDYHSELNMSSLELGDSALYFCASSLRAGGGNIQYFGAGTRLSVL.

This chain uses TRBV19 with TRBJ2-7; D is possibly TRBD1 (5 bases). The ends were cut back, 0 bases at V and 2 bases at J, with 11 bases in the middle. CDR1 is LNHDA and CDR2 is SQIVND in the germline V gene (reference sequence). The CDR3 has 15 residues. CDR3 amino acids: CASSIDTGQTYEQYF. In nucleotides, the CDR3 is TGTGCCAGTAGTATAGACACAGGACAAACCTACGAGCAGTACTTC. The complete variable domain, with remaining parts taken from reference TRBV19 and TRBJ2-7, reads DGGITQSPKYLFRKEGQNVTLSCEQNLNHDAMYWYRQDPGQGLRLIYYSQIVNDFQKGDIAEGYSVSREKKESFPLTVTSAQKNPTAFYLCASSIDTGQTYEQYFGPGTRLTVT.

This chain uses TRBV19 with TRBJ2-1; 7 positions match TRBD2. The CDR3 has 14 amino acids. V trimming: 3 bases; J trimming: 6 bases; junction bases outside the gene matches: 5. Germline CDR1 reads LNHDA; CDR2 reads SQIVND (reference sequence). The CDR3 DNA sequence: TGTGCCAGTAGTATCGGGAGGTGGGGCAATGAGCAGTTCTTC. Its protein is CASSIGRWGNEQFF.

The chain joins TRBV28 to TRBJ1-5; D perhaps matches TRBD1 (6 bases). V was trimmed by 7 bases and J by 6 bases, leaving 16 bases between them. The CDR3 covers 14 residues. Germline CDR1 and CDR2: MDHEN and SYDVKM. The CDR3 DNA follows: TGTGCCAGCAACCTTCCAGGGGTAGGTCAGCCCCAGCATTTT. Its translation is CASNLPGVGQPQHF.

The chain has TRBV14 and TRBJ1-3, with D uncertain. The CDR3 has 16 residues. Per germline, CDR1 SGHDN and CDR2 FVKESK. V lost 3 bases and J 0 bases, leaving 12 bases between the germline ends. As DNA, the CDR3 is TGTGCCAGCAGCCAGCTCGGAGGTCTCTCTGGAAACACCATATATTTT. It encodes CASSQLGGLSGNTIYF.

CDR3 nucleotides: TGTGCCAGCAGCTTGGGAGACCGAGTCCACGAGCAGTACTTC. This translates into CASSLGDRVHEQYF. This chain connects TRBV5-4 to TRBJ2-7; D is undetermined. Germline assignment: CDR1 SGHNT and CDR2 YYREEE (reference sequence). V lost 0 bases to trimming and J lost 5 bases, with 12 bases between them. The CDR3 has 14 amino acids. The full variable domain, rest sourced from reference TRBV5-4 and TRBJ2-7, is ETGVTQSPTHLIKTRGQQVTLRCSSQSGHNTVSWYQQALGQGPQFIFQYYREEENGRGNFPPRFSGLQFPNYSSELNVNALELDDSALYLCASSLGDRVHEQYFGPGTRLTVT.

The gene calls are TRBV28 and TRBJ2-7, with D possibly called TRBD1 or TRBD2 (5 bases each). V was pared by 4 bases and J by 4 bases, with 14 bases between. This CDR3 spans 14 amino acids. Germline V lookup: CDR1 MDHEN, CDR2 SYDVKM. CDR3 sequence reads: CASSSPPGRYEQYF. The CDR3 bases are TGTGCCAGCAGTTCCCCCCCGGGACGATACGAGCAGTACTTC.

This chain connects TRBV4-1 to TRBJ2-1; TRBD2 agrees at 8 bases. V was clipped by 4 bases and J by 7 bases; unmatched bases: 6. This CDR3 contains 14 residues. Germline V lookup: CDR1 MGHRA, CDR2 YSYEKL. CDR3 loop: CASSPEREWNEQFF. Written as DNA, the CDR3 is TGCGCCAGCAGCCCGGAGCGGGAGTGGAATGAGCAGTTCTTC.

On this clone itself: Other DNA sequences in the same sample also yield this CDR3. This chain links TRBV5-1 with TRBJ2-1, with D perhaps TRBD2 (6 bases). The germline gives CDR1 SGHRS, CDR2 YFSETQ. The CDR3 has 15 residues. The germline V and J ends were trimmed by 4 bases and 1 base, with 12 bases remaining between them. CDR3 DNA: TGCGCCAGCAGCCTTACCGGGGGTTCCTACAATGAGCAGTTCTTC. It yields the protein CASSLTGGSYNEQFF.

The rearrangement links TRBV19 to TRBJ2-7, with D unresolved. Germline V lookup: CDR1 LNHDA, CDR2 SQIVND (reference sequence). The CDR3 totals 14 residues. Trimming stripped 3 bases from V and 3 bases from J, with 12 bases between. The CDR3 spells CASSMATTIYEQYF. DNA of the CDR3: TGTGCCAGTAGTATGGCCACGACAATCTACGAGCAGTACTTC.

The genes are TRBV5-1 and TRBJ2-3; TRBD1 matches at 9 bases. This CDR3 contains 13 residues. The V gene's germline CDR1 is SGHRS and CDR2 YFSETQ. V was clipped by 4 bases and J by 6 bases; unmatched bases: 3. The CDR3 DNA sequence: TGCGCCAGCAGCCGGGGACAGGGCGATACGCAGTATTTT. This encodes CASSRGQGDTQYF.

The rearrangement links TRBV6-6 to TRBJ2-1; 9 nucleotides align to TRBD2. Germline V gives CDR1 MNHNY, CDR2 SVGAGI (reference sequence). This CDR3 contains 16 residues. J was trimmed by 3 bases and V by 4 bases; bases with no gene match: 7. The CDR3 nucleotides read TGTGCCAGCAGTTTTGAGACTAGCGGATACTACAATGAGCAGTTCTTC. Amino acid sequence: CASSFETSGYYNEQFF.

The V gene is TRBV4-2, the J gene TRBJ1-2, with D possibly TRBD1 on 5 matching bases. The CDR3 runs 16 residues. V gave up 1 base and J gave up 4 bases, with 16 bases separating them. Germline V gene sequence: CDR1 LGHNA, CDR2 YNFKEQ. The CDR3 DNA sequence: TGTGCCAGCAGCCAAGTCGGAGACGGGGGGGGCTATGGCTACACCTTC. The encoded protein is CASSQVGDGGGYGYTF.

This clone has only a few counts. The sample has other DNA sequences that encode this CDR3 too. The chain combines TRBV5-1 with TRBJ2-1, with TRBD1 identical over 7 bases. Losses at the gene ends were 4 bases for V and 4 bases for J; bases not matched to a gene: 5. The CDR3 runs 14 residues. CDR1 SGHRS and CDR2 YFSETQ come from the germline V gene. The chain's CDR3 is CASSRQGPYNEQFF. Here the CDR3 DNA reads TGCGCCAGCAGCCGACAGGGCCCTTACAATGAGCAGTTCTTC.

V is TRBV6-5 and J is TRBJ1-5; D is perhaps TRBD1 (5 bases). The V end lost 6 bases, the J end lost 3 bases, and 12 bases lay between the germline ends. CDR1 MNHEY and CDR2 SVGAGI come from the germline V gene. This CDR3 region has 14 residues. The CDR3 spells CASSTGPFNQPQHF. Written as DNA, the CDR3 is TGTGCCAGCAGCACGGGACCCTTCAATCAGCCCCAGCATTTT.

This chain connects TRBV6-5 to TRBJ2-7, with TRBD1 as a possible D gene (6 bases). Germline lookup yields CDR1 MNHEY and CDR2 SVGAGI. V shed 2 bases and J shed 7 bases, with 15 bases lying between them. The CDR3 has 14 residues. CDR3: CASSYGGSQREQYF. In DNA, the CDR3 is TGTGCCAGCAGTTACGGGGGCAGTCAGCGGGAGCAGTACTTC.

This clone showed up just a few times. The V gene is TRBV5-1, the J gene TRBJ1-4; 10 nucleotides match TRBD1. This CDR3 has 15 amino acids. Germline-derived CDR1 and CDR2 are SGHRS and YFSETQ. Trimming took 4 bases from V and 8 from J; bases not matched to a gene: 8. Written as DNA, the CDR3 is TGCGCCAGCAGCCCGGACAGGGGGGAGAGGGAAAAACTGTTTTTT. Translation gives CASSPDRGEREKLFF.

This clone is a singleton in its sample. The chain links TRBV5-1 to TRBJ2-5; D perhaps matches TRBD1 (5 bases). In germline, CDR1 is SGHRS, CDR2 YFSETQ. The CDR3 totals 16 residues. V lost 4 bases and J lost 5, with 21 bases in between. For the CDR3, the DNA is TGCGCCAGCAGCCGTTTTGGGGCGCCGGTTAGGGAGACCCAGTACTTC. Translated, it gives CASSRFGAPVRETQYF. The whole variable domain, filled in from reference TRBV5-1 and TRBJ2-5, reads KAGVTQTPRYLIKTRGQQVTLSCSPISGHRSVSWYQQTPGQGLQFLFEYFSETQRNKGNFPGRFSGRQFSNSRSEMNVSTLELGDSALYLCASSRFGAPVRETQYFGPGTRLLVL.

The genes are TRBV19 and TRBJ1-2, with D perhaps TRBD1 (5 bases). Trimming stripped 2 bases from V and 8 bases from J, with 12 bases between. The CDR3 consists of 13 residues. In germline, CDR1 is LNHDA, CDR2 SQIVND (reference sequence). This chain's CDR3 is CASSISQGVGYTF. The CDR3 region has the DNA TGTGCCAGTAGTATAAGCCAGGGTGTCGGCTACACCTTC.